The clone carrying this TCR beta chain appeared many times. These data come from a study of T cell repertoires in cytomegalovirus infection. One entry per CDR3 protein, called by TCRdb with MiXCR from the reads. The sample records over 200,000 distinct CDR3 sequences, roughly an eighth being singletons. The TCR sequence derives from a human donor in good health (CMV status not recorded). Some clones in this sample may be carry-over from other donors' samples. Sequencing input: PBMCs.

In nucleotides, the CDR3 is TGCAGTGCTAAGCGGGGGGCCTACGAGCAGTACTTC. It is translated as CSAKRGAYEQYF. The chain carries TRBV20-1 and TRBJ2-7, with 9 bases that match TRBD2. The CDR3 extends over 12 amino acids. J was trimmed by 2 bases and V by 4 bases; bases with no gene match: 0. Germline V lookup: CDR1 DFQATT, CDR2 SNEGSKA (reference sequence).